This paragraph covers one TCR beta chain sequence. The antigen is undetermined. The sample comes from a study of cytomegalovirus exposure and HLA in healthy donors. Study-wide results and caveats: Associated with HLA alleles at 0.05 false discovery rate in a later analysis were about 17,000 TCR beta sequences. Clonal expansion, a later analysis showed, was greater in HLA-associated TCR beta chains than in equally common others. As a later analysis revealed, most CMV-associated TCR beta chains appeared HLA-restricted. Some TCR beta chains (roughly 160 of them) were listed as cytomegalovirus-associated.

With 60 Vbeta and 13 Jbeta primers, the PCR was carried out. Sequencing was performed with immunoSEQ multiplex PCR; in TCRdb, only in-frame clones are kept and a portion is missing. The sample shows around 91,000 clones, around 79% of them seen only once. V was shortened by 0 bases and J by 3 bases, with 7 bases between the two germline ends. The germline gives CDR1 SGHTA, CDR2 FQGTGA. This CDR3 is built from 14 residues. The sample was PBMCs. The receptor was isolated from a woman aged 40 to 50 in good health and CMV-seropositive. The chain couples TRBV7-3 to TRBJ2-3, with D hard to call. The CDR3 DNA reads TGTGCCAGCAGCTTAACGGCGGAAACAGATACGCAGTATTTT. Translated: CASSLTAETDTQYF.